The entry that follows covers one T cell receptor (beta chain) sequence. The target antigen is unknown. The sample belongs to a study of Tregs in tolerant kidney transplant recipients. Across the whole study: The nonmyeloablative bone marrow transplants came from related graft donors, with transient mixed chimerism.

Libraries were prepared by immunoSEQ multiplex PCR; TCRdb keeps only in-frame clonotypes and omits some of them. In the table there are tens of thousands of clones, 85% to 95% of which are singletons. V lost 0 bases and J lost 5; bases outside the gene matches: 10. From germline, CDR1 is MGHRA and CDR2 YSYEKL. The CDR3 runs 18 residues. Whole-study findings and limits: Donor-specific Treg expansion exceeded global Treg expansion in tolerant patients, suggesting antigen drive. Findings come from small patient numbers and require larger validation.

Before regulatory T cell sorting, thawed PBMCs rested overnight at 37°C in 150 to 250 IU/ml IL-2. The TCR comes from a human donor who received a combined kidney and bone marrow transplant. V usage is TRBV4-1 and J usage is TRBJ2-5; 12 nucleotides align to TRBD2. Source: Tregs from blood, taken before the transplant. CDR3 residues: CASSQEMLAGGWGETQYF. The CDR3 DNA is TGCGCCAGCAGCCAAGAGATGCTAGCGGGAGGGTGGGGGGAGACCCAGTACTTC.